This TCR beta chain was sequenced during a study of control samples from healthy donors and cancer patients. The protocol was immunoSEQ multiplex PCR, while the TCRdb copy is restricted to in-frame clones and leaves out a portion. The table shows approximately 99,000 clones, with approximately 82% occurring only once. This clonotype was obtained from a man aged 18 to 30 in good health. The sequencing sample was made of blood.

As DNA, the CDR3 is TGTGCCTGGAGTGTCTCCGGGTACGAGCAGTACTTC. Its translation is CAWSVSGYEQYF. This rearrangement joins TRBV30 to TRBJ2-7, with unresolved D. Germline CDR1 is GTSNPN and CDR2 is SVGIG (reference sequence). V was pared by 0 bases and J by 4 bases, with 7 bases between. This CDR3 contains 12 residues.